The present T cell receptor beta chain was sequenced within a study of shared clonotypes between healthy human individuals. Some clones are missing from TCRdb's copy, which holds only in-frame ones; the method was immunoSEQ multiplex PCR. The table has 1.5 million to 1.9 million clones, approximately 98% seen once. About this clone itself: Its cognate antigen is unknown.

The study's findings and limits: Generally, naive subsets came out with larger estimated richness than memory subsets. Rarefaction indicated that sorted-subset sequencing remained incomplete although depth was large. Sharing across four donors was seen in around 5.1% of naive CD4 clonotypes.

The CDR3 is 15 amino acids. V was trimmed by 0 bases and J by 4 bases, leaving 13 bases between them. Germline V gene data show CDR1 as SGHRS and CDR2 as YFSETQ. This sequence was found in a man younger than 45 in good health. This chain connects TRBV5-1 to TRBJ2-5; D unclear. The sequencing sample was made of naive CD4+ T cells sorted from blood. Noted subset: CD45RA+ positively selected. CDR3 coding DNA: TGCGCCAGCAGCTTGGGACAAAGCCTTGGAGAGACCCAGTACTTC. Translation gives CASSLGQSLGETQYF.